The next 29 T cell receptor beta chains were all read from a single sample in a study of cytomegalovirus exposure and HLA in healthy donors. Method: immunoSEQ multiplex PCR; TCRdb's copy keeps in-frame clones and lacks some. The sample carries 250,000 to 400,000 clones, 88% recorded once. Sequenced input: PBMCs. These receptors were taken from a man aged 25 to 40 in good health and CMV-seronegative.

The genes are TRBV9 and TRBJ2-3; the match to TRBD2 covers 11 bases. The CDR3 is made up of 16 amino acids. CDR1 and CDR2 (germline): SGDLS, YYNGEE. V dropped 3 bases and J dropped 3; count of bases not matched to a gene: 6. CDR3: CASSDSSGGMTDTQYF. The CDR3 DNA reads TGTGCCAGCAGCGACTCTAGCGGGGGGATGACAGATACGCAGTATTTT.

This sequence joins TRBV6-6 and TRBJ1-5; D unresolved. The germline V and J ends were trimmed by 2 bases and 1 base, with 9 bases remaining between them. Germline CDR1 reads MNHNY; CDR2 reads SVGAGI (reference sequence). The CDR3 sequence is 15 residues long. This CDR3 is CASSYGEWSNQPQHF. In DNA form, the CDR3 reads TGTGCCAGCAGTTACGGGGAGTGGAGCAATCAGCCCCAGCATTTT.

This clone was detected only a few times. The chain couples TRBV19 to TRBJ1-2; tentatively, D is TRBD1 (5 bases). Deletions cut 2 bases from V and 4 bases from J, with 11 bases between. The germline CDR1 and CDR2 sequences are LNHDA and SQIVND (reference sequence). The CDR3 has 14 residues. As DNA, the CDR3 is TGTGCCAGTAGTATAAGTATGGGGGGCTATGGCTACACCTTC. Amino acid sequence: CASSISMGGYGYTF.

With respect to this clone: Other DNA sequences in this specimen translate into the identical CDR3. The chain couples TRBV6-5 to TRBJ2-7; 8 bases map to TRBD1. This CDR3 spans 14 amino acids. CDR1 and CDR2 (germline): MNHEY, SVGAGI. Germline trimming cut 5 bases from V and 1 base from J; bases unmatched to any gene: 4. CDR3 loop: CASSPDRGSYEQYF. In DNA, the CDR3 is TGTGCCAGCAGTCCCGACAGGGGATCCTACGAGCAGTACTTC.

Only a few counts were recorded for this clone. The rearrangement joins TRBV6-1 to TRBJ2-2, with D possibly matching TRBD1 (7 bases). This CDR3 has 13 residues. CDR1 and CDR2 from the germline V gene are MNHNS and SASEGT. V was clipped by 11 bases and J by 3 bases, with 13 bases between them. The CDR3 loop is CAGGTVHTGELFF. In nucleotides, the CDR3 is TGTGCCGGCGGGACAGTACACACCGGGGAGCTGTTTTTT.

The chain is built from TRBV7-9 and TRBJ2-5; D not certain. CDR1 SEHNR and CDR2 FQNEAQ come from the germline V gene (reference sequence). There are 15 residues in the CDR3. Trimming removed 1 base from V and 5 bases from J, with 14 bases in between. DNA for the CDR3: TGTGCCAGCAGCTTAGACTCGTCTCGGCGGGAGACCCAGTACTTC. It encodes CASSLDSSRRETQYF.

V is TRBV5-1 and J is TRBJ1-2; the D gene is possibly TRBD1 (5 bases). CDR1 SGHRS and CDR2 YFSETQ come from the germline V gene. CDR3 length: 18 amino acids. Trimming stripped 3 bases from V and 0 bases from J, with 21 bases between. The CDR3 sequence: CASSSSTAFSISNYGYTF. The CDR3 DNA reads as TGCGCCAGCAGCTCATCGACAGCATTTTCGATCTCTAACTATGGCTACACCTTC.

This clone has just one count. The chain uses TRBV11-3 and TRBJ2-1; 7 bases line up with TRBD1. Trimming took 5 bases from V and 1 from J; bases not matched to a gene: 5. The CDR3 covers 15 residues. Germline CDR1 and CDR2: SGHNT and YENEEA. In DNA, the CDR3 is TGTGCCAGCAGCCGACAGGGCCAGTCCTACAATGAGCAGTTCTTC. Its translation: CASSRQGQSYNEQFF.

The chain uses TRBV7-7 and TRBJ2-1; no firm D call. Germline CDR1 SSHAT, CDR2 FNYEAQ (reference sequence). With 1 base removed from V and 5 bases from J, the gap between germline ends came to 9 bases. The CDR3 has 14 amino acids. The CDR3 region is CASSLDQVDNEQFF. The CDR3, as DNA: TGTGCCAGCAGCTTAGACCAGGTAGACAATGAGCAGTTCTTC.

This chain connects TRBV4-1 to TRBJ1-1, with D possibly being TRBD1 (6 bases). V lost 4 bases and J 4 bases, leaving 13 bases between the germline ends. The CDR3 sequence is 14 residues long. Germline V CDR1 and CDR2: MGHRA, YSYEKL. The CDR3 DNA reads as TGCGCCAGCAGCCGCTCACAGGGACCCACTGAAGCTTTCTTT. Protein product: CASSRSQGPTEAFF.

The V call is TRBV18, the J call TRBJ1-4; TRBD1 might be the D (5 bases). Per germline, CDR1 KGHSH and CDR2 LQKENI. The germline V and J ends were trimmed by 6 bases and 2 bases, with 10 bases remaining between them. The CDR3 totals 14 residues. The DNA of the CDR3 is TGTGCCAGCTCCCATTCAGGGACTAATGAAAAACTGTTTTTT. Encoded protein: CASSHSGTNEKLFF.

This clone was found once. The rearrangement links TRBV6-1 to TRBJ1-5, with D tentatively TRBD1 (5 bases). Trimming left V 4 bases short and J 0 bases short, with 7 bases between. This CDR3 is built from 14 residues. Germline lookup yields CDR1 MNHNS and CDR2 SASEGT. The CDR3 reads CASSARASNQPQHF. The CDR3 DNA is TGTGCCAGCAGTGCCAGGGCTAGCAATCAGCCCCAGCATTTT.

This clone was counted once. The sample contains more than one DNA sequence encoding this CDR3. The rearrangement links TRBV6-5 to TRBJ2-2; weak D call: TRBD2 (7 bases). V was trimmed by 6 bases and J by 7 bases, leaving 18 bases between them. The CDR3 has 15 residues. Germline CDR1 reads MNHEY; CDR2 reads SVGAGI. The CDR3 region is CASSLGGGAGGELFF. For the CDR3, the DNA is TGTGCCAGCAGCCTGGGAGGGGGGGCTGGCGGGGAGCTGTTTTTT.

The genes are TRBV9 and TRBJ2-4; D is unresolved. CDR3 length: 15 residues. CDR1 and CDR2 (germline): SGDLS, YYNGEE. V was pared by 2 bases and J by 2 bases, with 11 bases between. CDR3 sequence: CASSVAAVSKNIQYF. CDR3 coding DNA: TGTGCCAGCAGCGTTGCTGCGGTTTCCAAAAACATTCAGTACTTC.

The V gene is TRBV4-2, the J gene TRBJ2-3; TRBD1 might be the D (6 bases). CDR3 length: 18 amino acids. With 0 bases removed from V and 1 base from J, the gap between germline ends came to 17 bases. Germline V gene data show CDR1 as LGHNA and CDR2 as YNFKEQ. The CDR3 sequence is CASSQDSQPGHRTDTQYF. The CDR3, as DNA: TGTGCCAGCAGCCAAGATTCGCAACCGGGACACCGCACAGATACGCAGTATTTT.

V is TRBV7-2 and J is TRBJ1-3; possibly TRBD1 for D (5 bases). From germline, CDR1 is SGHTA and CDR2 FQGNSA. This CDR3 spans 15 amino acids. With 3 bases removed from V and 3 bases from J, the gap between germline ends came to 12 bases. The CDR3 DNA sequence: TGTGCCAGCAGCTTGGTCGGGGGTAGTGGAAACACCATATATTTT. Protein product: CASSLVGGSGNTIYF.

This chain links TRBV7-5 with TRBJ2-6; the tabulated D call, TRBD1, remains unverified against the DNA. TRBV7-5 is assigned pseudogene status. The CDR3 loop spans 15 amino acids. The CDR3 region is CARSRKHTGANVLTF. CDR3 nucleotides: TGTGCCAGAAGCCGAAAACACACTGGGGCCAACGTCCTGACTTTC.

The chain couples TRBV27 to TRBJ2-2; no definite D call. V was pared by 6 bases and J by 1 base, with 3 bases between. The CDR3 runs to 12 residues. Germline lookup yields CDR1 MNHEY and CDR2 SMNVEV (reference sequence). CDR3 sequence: CASSRNTGELFF. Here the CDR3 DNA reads TGTGCCAGCAGCCGGAACACCGGGGAGCTGTTTTTT.

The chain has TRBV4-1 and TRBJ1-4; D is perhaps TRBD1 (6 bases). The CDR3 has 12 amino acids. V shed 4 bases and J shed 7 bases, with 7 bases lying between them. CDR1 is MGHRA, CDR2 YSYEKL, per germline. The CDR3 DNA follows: TGCGCCAGCAGCCGGGACACTGAAAAACTGTTTTTT. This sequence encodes CASSRDTEKLFF.

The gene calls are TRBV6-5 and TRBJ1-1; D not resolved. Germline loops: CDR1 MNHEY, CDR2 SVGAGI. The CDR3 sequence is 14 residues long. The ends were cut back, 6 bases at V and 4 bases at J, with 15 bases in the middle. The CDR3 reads CASRPLLSLTEAFF. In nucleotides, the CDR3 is TGTGCCAGCAGACCACTCCTTAGCCTCACTGAAGCTTTCTTT.

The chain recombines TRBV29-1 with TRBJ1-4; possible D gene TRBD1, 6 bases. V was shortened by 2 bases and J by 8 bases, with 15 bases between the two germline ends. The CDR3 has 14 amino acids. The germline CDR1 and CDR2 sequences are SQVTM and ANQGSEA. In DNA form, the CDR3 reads TGCAGCGTTGAAATGGGGGGGGCAGGGGAAAAACTGTTTTTT. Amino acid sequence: CSVEMGGAGEKLFF.

CDR3 region: CASSYSTGGDGYTF. CDR3 bases: TGTGCCAGCAGTTACTCAACAGGGGGCGATGGCTACACCTTC. This sequence joins TRBV6-6 and TRBJ1-2; 9 bases map to TRBD1. After removal of 0 bases from V and 6 bases from J, the junction contained 2 bases not matched to a gene. The CDR3 contains 14 residues. Germline V lookup: CDR1 MNHNY, CDR2 SVGAGI (reference sequence).

CDR3 sequence: CASSLYLQDEKLFF. CDR3 coding DNA: TGCGCCAGCAGCTTGTACTTACAGGATGAAAAACTGTTTTTT. The chain recombines TRBV5-1 with TRBJ1-4; weak D call: TRBD1 (5 bases). The CDR3 is 14 residues long. Germline V gene sequence: CDR1 SGHRS, CDR2 YFSETQ. V was pared by 1 base and J by 6 bases, with 10 bases between.

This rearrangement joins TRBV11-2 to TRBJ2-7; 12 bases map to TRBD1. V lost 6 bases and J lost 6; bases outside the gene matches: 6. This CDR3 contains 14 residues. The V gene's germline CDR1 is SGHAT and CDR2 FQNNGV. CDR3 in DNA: TGTGCCAGCAGACAGACGGGACAGGGGGCCGAGCAGTACTTC. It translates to CASRQTGQGAEQYF.

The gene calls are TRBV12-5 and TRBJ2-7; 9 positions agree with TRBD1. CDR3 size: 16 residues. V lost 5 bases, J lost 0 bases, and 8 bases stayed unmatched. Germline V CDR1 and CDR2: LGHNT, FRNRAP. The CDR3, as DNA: TGTGCTAGTGGTAGCAGGGACAGGGCCTTCTCCTACGAGCAGTACTTC. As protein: CASGSRDRAFSYEQYF.

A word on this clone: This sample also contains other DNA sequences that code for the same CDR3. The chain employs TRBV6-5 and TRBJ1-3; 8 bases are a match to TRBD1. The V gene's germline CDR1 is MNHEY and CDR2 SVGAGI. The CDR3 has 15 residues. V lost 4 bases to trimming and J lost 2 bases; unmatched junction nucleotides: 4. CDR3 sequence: CASSSDRGTGNTIYF. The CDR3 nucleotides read TGTGCCAGCAGTTCCGACAGGGGCACTGGAAACACCATATATTTT.

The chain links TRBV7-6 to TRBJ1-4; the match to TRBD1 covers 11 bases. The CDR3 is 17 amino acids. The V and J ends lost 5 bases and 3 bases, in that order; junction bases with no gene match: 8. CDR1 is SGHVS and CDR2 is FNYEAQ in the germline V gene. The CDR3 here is CASSRGQGARSNEKLFF. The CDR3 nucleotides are TGTGCCAGCAGCCGAGGACAGGGGGCCCGCTCTAATGAAAAACTGTTTTTT.

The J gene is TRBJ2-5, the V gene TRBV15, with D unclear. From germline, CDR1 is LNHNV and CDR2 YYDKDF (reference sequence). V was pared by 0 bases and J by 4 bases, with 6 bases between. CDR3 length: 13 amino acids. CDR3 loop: CATSRDRRETQYF. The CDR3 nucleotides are TGTGCCACCAGCAGAGATCGGAGAGAGACCCAGTACTTC.

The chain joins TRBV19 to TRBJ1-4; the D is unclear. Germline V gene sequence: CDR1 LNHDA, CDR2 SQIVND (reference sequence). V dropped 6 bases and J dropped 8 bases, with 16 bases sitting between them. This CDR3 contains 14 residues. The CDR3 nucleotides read TGTGCCAGTAGATTGACGGGATTAGCAGAAAAACTGTTTTTT. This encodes CASRLTGLAEKLFF.